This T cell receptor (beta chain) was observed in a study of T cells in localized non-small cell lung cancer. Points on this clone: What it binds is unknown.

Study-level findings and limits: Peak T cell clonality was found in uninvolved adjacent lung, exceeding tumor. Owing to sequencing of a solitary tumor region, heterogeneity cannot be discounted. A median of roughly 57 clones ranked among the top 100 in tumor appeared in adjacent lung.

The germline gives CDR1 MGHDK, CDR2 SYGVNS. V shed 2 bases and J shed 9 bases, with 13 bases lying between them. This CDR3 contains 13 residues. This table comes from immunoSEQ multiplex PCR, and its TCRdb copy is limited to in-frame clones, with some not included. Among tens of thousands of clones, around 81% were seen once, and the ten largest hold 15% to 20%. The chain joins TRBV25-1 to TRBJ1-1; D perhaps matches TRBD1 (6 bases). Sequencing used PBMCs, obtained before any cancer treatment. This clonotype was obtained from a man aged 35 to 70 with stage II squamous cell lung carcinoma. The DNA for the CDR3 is TGTGCCAGCAGTGAACCCGGGACACCCCAAGCTTTCTTT. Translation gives CASSEPGTPQAFF. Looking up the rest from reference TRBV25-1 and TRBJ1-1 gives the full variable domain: EADIYQTPRYLVIGTGKKITLECSQTMGHDKMYWYQQDPGMELHLIHYSYGVNSTEKGDLSSESTVSRIRTEHFPLTLESARPSHTSQYLCASSEPGTPQAFFGQGTRLTVV.